The TCR beta chain described here comes from a study of control samples from healthy donors and cancer patients. The CDR3 covers 13 residues. The germline CDR1 and CDR2 sequences are SNHLY and FYNNEI. Trimming left V 1 base short and J 0 bases short, with 4 bases between. This table comes from immunoSEQ multiplex PCR, and its TCRdb copy is limited to in-frame clones, with some not included. Its table lists approximately 190,000 clones. The source of this sequence is a woman in her 30s in good health. Sequenced input: blood. The rearrangement uses TRBV2 and TRBJ2-7; D gene uncertain. The CDR3 region has the DNA TGTGCCAGCAGTGAAGGTAGCTCCTACGAGCAGTACTTC. Its translation is CASSEGSSYEQYF.